The 17 T cell receptor beta chains listed next were all sequenced from one sample in a study of graft-versus-host responses after intestinal transplantation. Profiling relied on immunoSEQ multiplex PCR, and the TCRdb table lists in-frame clones only, not all of them. The table lists 20,000 to 30,000 clones, roughly 43% of them singletons. The source material was alloreactive CD4+ T cells from a mixed lymphocyte reaction culture, sampled before intestinal transplant. Subset meaning: CFSE-low proliferating T cells sorted from approximately six-day pre-transplant mixed lymphocyte reaction (GvH or HvG direction). The receptors stem from a human patient who received an intestinal transplant.

CDR3 coding DNA: TGCGCCAGCAGCCAACCGCTCTTAGCCTACCCCTACAATGAGCAGTTCTTC. Its translation is CASSQPLLAYPYNEQFF. This chain connects TRBV4-1 to TRBJ2-1, with no clear D. Trimming cost V 2 bases and J 2 bases, with 16 bases left between them. This CDR3 has 17 residues. Germline-derived CDR1 and CDR2 are MGHRA and YSYEKL.

This clone was observed a few times. CDR3 region: CASSVDRATGYSPLHF. The CDR3 DNA is TGTGCCAGCAGCGTAGACAGGGCGACAGGATATTCACCCCTCCACTTT. The chain combines TRBV9 with TRBJ1-6, with TRBD1 as a possible D gene (6 bases). Germline V lookup: CDR1 SGDLS, CDR2 YYNGEE. Trimming shortened V by 0 bases and J by 8 bases, and 15 bases separated the two germline ends. The CDR3 contains 16 residues.

The chain joins TRBV6-6 to TRBJ2-5; TRBD1 matches 9 bases. This CDR3 spans 14 amino acids. V trimming: 6 bases; J trimming: 4 bases; junction bases outside the gene matches: 6. Germline V gene data show CDR1 as MNHNY and CDR2 as SVGAGI (reference sequence). CDR3 sequence: CASSRGQGGETQYF. In DNA form, the CDR3 reads TGTGCCAGCAGCCGGGGACAGGGTGGAGAGACCCAGTACTTC.

The rearrangement uses TRBV27 and TRBJ1-2; the D is unclear. CDR3 size: 14 residues. CDR1 and CDR2 (germline): MNHEY, SMNVEV (reference sequence). V gave up 0 bases and J gave up 4 bases, with 9 bases separating them. CDR3 amino acids: CASSLSSTFYGYTF. DNA of the CDR3: TGTGCCAGCAGTTTATCTTCGACATTCTATGGCTACACCTTC.

This clone has only a few counts. The gene calls are TRBV7-3 and TRBJ2-1; 11 positions agree with TRBD2. The junction had 12 bases not matched to a gene; V was cut back by 5 bases and J by 9 bases. The CDR3 extends over 16 amino acids. CDR1 and CDR2 from the germline V gene are SGHTA and FQGTGA. The CDR3 sequence is CASSPSSGGARVEQFF. DNA for the CDR3: TGTGCCAGCAGCCCGAGTAGCGGGGGGGCCCGGGTTGAGCAGTTCTTC.

V is TRBV7-9 and J is TRBJ2-3; 8 bases align to TRBD2. The CDR3 consists of 15 residues. After removal of 2 bases from V and 3 bases from J, the junction contained 4 bases not matched to a gene. CDR1 SEHNR and CDR2 FQNEAQ come from the germline V gene (reference sequence). The CDR3 DNA reads TGTGCCAGCAGCTTACCGGGGGGGCCGACAGATACGCAGTATTTT. Residues: CASSLPGGPTDTQYF.

This sequence joins TRBV6-5 and TRBJ1-1; D unclear. The CDR3 is 14 residues long. Germline-derived CDR1 and CDR2 are MNHEY and SVGAGI. The V gene lost 0 bases and the J gene lost 4 bases, with 9 bases spanning the gap. CDR3 amino acids: CASSYSTVGTEAFF. The CDR3 nucleotides are TGTGCCAGCAGTTACTCGACTGTGGGCACTGAAGCTTTCTTT.

In its sample, this clone was seen once. The gene calls are TRBV7-3 and TRBJ2-3, with TRBD2 identical over 8 bases. Looked up from germline, CDR1 is SGHTA and CDR2 is FQGTGA. Unmatched junction bases numbered 11, after V lost 5 bases and J lost 7 bases. This CDR3 has 15 residues. This chain's CDR3 is CASSPSRGGLYTQYF. The CDR3 bases are TGTGCCAGCAGCCCCTCCCGGGGGGGGCTTTATACGCAGTATTTT.

V usage is TRBV4-3 and J usage is TRBJ1-3; D perhaps matches TRBD1 (6 bases). The V gene lost 0 bases and the J gene lost 2 bases, with 14 bases spanning the gap. The CDR3 has 17 residues. CDR1 LGHNA and CDR2 YSLEER come from the germline V gene. The CDR3 is CASSQERMDSTGNTIYF. The CDR3 DNA follows: TGCGCCAGCAGCCAAGAACGGATGGACAGTACTGGAAACACCATATATTTT.

V and J are TRBV10-2 and TRBJ2-1; D ambiguous. The V gene lost 4 bases and the J gene lost 10 bases, with 11 bases spanning the gap. Germline V gives CDR1 WSHSY, CDR2 SAAADI. This CDR3 contains 12 residues. The CDR3 region is CASSVSWREQFF. Here the CDR3 DNA reads TGCGCCAGCAGTGTAAGTTGGCGGGAGCAGTTCTTC.

As regards this clone: A junction boundary mismatches the germline segment, possibly from a read error. This sequence joins TRBV5-8 and TRBJ1-6; unclear D gene. This CDR3 is 15 amino acids long. Germline CDR1 and CDR2: SGHTS and YDEGEE. This chain's CDR3 is CASSTVRGTNSPPHF. Here the CDR3 DNA reads TGTGCCAGCAGCACCGTGCGGGGAACTAATTCACCCCCCCACTTT. Full variable domain (outside the CDR3, taken from reference TRBV5-8 and TRBJ1-6): EAGVTQSPTHLIKTRGQQATLRCSPISGHTSVYWYQQALGLGLQFLLWYDEGEERNRGNFPPRFSGRQFPNYSSELNVNALELEDSALYLCASSTVRGTNSPPHFGNGTRLTVT.

This clone was seen a handful of times. The genes are TRBV20-1 and TRBJ1-4; 9 bases align to TRBD1. CDR1 is DFQATT and CDR2 is SNEGSKA in the germline V gene (reference sequence). The CDR3 length is 11 residues. The CDR3 protein is CLGQGNEKLFF. CDR3 DNA sequence: TGCCTCGGACAGGGGAATGAAAAACTGTTTTTT.

This clone was seen a few times. The chain joins TRBV6-1 to TRBJ2-2; the D gene is possibly TRBD2 (6 bases). V was pared by 7 bases and J by 2 bases, with 11 bases between. CDR3 length: 14 residues. Germline assignment: CDR1 MNHNS and CDR2 SASEGT. CDR3 sequence (DNA): TGTGCCAGCACCCAGCGGGTAAACACCGGGGAGCTGTTTTTT. Its translation: CASTQRVNTGELFF.

The gene calls are TRBV6-5 and TRBJ2-7, with D possibly matching TRBD1 (5 bases). Germline loops: CDR1 MNHEY, CDR2 SVGAGI. Trimming stripped 2 bases from V and 1 base from J, with 12 bases between. The CDR3 runs to 15 residues. The CDR3 region has the DNA TGTGCCAGCAGTTACGGGCAGGGCGAATCCTACGAGCAGTACTTC. Its protein product is CASSYGQGESYEQYF.

This rearrangement joins TRBV30 to TRBJ2-7; a weak D match, TRBD2 (6 bases). The germline CDR1 and CDR2 sequences are GTSNPN and SVGIG (reference sequence). The length of the CDR3 is 13 residues. Trimming removed 1 base from V and 3 bases from J, with 10 bases in between. Written as DNA, the CDR3 is TGTGCCTGGAGTGGCGGGGCCATCTACGAGCAGTACTTC. It codes for CAWSGGAIYEQYF.

This clone has just a few counts. This chain joins TRBV21-1 and TRBJ2-7; the D call of TRBD1 is as the table states it, not checked on the DNA. TRBV21-1 is designated a pseudogene. The CDR3 totals 12 residues. The chain's CDR3 is CASSTGNYEQYF. The CDR3 DNA sequence: TGTGCCAGCAGCACAGGGAATTACGAGCAGTACTTC.

A note on this clone: The identical CDR3 is also encoded by other nucleotide sequences in the sample. CDR3 loop: CASRQGNQPQHF. Written as DNA, the CDR3 is TGTGCCAGTAGACAGGGCAATCAGCCCCAGCATTTT. The chain recombines TRBV19 with TRBJ1-5; D perhaps matches TRBD1 (5 bases). The germline V and J ends were trimmed by 6 bases and 2 bases, with 5 bases remaining between them. Germline CDR1 is LNHDA and CDR2 is SQIVND (reference sequence). The CDR3 is made up of 12 amino acids.